The T cell receptor beta chain under discussion was sequenced for a study of blood T cell repertoires in COVID-19. Study-level background: Sites in the United States, Italy and Spain provided acute and convalescent COVID-19 samples.

V was clipped by 4 bases and J by 3 bases, with 7 bases between them. The CDR3 runs to 12 residues. Germline values: CDR1 SGHNT, CDR2 YYREEE (reference sequence). TCRdb's copy holds only in-frame clones and misses some; the assay was immunoSEQ multiplex PCR. This repertoire shows tens of thousands of clones, less than 85% found once; its top ten account for 16%. This chain uses TRBV5-4 with TRBJ2-5, with D possibly TRBD1 on 5 matching bases. This sequence was found in a man aged 70-80 years with active or convalescent COVID-19. The sequenced sample was peripheral blood. The CDR3 DNA reads as TGTGCCAGCAGCACGACAGAAGAGACCCAGTACTTC. Encoded protein: CASSTTEETQYF. Full variable domain (missing parts from reference TRBV5-4 and TRBJ2-5): ETGVTQSPTHLIKTRGQQVTLRCSSQSGHNTVSWYQQALGQGPQFIFQYYREEENGRGNFPPRFSGLQFPNYSSELNVNALELDDSALYLCASSTTEETQYFGPGTRLLVL.